The clone carrying this T cell receptor (beta chain) was detected many times. This specimen belongs to a study of regulatory T cells in long-lasting Graves disease. Study details: Recently diagnosed Graves' patients had received antithyroid drugs for under 3 months.

Construction of TCR beta libraries relied on iRepertoire HTBI primers and on Arm-PCR targeting CDR3 regions. Using its own MiXCR run on the multiplex PCR reads, TCRdb lists one record per CDR3 protein. This repertoire shows 560,000 or so distinct CDR3 sequences, 16% found once; its top ten account for around 12%. With 1 base removed from V and 6 bases from J, the gap between germline ends came to 12 bases. The CDR3 contains 13 residues. CDR1 GTSNPN and CDR2 SVGIG come from the germline V gene (reference sequence). Sample time point: newly diagnosed GD, antithyroid drugs for less than 3 months. Making the TCR library involved RNA that had been extracted from PBMCs. The same sample was also studied in work on T cells in Graves' hyperthyroidism and ophthalmopathy. That publication notes: The primer set for the first-round RT-PCR of the TCR CDR3 was HTBI. Blood shared most expanded thyroid clonotypes above 0.001.

The genes are TRBV30 and TRBJ1-1; D is unclear. The specimen comprised peripheral blood mononuclear cells (PBMCs), sampled at new diagnosis, from a patient treated with antithyroid drugs. This clonotype was sampled from a man aged 18-30 years with Graves disease. The CDR3 DNA sequence: TGTGCCTGGAGTGGTGAGTTGGGCGCTGAAGCTTTCTTT. Residues: CAWSGELGAEAFF.